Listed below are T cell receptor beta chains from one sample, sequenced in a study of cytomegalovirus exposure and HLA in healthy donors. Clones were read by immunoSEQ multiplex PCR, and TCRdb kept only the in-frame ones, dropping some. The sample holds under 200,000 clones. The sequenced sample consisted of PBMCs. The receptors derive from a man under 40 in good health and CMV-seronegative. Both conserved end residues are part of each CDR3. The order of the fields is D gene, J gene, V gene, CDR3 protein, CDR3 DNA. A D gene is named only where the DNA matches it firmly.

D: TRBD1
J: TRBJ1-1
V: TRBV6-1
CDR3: CASSDPRQGYTEAFF
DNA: TGTGCCAGCAGTGACCCTAGACAGGGCTACACTGAAGCTTTCTTT

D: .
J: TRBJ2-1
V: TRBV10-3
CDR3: CAISEGGSYNEQFF
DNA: TGTGCCATCAGTGAAGGCGGTTCCTACAATGAGCAGTTCTTC

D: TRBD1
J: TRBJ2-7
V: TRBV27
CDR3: CASSHSGTADYEQYF
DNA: TGTGCCAGCAGCCATTCCGGGACAGCAGACTACGAGCAGTACTTC

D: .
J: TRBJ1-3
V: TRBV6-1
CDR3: CASSLRTVNTIYF
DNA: TGTGCCAGCAGTCTGCGGACAGTTAACACCATATATTTT

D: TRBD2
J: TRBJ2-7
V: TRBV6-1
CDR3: CASSDPHSGMAYEQYF
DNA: TGTGCCAGCAGTGACCCTCATAGCGGGATGGCGTACGAGCAGTACTTC

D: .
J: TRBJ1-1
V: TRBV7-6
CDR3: CASSLAQAGTNTEAFF
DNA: TGTGCCAGCAGCTTAGCTCAGGCGGGGACGAACACTGAAGCTTTCTTT

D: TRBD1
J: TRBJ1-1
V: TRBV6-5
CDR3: CASTRQGAGTEAFF
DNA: TGTGCCAGCACCAGACAGGGGGCAGGTACTGAAGCTTTCTTT

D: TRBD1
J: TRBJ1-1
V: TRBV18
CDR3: CASSWDRVNTEAFF
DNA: TGTGCCAGCTCATGGGACAGGGTCAACACTGAAGCTTTCTTT

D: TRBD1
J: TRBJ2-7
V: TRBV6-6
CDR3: CASRGFETGVYEQYF
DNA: TGTGCCAGCAGGGGCTTTGAGACAGGGGTATACGAGCAGTACTTC

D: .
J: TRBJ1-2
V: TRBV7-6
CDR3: CASSLNGGSHLYGYTF
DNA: TGTGCCAGCAGCTTAAACGGGGGTTCGCACCTCTATGGCTACACCTTC

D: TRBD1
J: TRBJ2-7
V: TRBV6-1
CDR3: CASSKGPGQGSYEQYF
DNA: TGTGCCAGCAGTAAAGGGCCGGGACAGGGTTCCTACGAGCAGTACTTC

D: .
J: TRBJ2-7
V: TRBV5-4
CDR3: CASSPKSSYEQYF
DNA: TGTGCCAGCAGCCCGAAGAGCTCCTACGAGCAGTACTTC

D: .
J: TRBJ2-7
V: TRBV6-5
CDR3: CASSLAVVGYEQYF
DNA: TGTGCCAGCTCCCTAGCAGTTGTTGGTTACGAGCAGTACTTC

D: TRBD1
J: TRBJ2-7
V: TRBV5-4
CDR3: CASSSRDRGQGQYF
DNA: TGTGCCAGCAGCTCCCGGGACAGGGGGCAGGGGCAGTACTTC

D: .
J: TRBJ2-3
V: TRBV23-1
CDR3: CAIPCVVTDTQYF
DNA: TGCGCCATCCCCTGCGTCGTCACAGATACGCAGTATTTT

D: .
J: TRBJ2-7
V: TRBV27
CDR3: CASSLYVSGRIYEQYF
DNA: TGTGCCAGCAGTTTATATGTAAGCGGTCGGATCTACGAGCAGTACTTC

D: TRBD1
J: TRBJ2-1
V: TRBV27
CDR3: CASTPGTGGANEQFF
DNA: TGTGCCAGCACCCCAGGGACAGGGGGGGCCAATGAGCAGTTCTTC

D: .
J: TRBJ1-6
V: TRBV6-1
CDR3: CASSGHMDSPLHF
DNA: TGTGCCAGCAGTGGCCACATGGATTCACCCCTCCACTTT

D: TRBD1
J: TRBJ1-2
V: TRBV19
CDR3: CASRGGQGGVYGYTF
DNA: TGTGCCAGTAGGGGGGGACAGGGAGGAGTCTATGGCTACACCTTC

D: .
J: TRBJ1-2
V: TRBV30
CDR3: CAWKNQGSSNYGYTF
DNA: TGTGCCTGGAAAAATCAGGGTTCATCTAACTATGGCTACACCTTC

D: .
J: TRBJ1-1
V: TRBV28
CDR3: CASSLKTGKAFF
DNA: TGTGCCAGCAGCTTAAAGACGGGGAAAGCTTTCTTT

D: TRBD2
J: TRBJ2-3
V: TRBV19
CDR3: CASSIGGLAGDTQYF
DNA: TGTGCCAGTAGTATAGGGGGACTAGCAGGGGATACGCAGTATTTT

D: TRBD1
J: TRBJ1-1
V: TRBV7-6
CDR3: CASSRGQGENTEAFF
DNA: TGTGCCAGCAGCAGAGGACAGGGAGAGAACACTGAAGCTTTCTTT

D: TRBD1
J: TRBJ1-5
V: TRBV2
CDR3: CASSKGARQPQHF
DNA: TGTGCCAGCTCAAAGGGGGCGCGTCAGCCCCAGCATTTT

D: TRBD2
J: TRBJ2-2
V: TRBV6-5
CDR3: CASSPWTSAQGELFF
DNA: TGTGCCAGCAGTCCTTGGACTAGCGCACAGGGGGAGCTGTTTTTT

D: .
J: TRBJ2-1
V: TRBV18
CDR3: CASSPSTVEQFF
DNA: TGTGCCAGCTCACCTTCTACGGTTGAGCAGTTCTTC

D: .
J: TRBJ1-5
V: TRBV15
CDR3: CATSRGGGSNQPQHF
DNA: TGTGCCACCAGCAGAGGTGGAGGTAGCAATCAGCCCCAGCATTTT

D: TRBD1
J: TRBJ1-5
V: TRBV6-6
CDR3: CASSFPQGANQPQHF
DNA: TGTGCCAGCAGTTTCCCACAGGGGGCTAATCAGCCCCAGCATTTT

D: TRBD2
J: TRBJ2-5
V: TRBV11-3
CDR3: CASSHGLAGARETQYF
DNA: TGTGCCAGCAGCCACGGACTAGCGGGAGCCAGGGAGACCCAGTACTTC

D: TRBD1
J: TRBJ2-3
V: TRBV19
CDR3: CASSIPPGTGAGDTQYF
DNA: TGTGCCAGTAGTATCCCCCCCGGGACAGGGGCGGGAGATACGCAGTATTTT

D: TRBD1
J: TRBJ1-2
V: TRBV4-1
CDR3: CASSQDDRGYGYTF
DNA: TGCGCCAGCAGCCAAGATGACAGGGGATATGGCTACACCTTC

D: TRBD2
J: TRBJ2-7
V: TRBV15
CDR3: CATSRVASGDYEQYF
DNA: TGTGCCACCAGCAGAGTTGCTAGCGGGGACTACGAGCAGTACTTC

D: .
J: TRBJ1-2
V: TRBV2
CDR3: CATGAGVNYGYTF
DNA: TGTGCCACAGGGGCAGGAGTAAACTATGGCTACACCTTC

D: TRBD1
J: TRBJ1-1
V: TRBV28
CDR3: CASSLTGVWTEAFF
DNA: TGTGCCAGCAGTTTAACAGGGGTATGGACTGAAGCTTTCTTT

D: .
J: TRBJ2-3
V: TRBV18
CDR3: CASSPGAGSTDTQYF
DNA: TGTGCCAGCTCTCCCGGTGCGGGATCCACAGATACGCAGTATTTT

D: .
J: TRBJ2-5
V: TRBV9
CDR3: CASSEQGVGETQYF
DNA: TGTGCCAGCAGCGAACAGGGAGTAGGGGAGACCCAGTACTTC

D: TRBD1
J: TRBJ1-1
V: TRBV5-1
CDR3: CASSLHRGDTEAFF
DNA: TGCGCCAGCAGCCTACACAGGGGGGACACTGAAGCTTTCTTT

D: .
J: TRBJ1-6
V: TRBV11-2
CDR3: CASRPGHSSYNSPLHF
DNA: TGTGCCAGCAGACCGGGACATAGCTCCTATAATTCACCCCTCCACTTT

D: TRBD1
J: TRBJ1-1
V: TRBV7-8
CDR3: CASSLQGATNTEAFF
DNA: TGTGCCAGCAGCTTACAGGGGGCTACGAACACTGAAGCTTTCTTT

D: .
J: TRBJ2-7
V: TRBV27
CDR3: CASSFLYDSSSYEQYF
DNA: TGTGCCAGCAGTTTTTTGTACGACAGCTCCTCCTACGAGCAGTACTTC